Sequencing of this TCR beta chain was carried out in a study of molecular identifiers for immune sequencing clone quantification. Findings and caveats of the study: Identical TCR molecules that share a barcode could lead to an underestimation of highly expanded clone sizes. Clones that exceeded 20 RNA copies held over 99% of effector molecules, yet under 1% in naive cells. Spiked Jurkat TCR RNA equivalent to one cell reportedly surfaced among approximately 990,000 naive cells.

TCRdb passed the PCR reads through MiXCR, listing each CDR3 protein once. The sample has 90,000 or so distinct CDR3 sequences; roughly a fifth are singletons. The V and J ends lost 2 bases and 3 bases, in that order; junction bases with no gene match: 13. Germline assignment: CDR1 MNHEY and CDR2 SVGEGT. The CDR3 runs to 17 residues. The authors sorted naive CD8 T cells as CD8+CD4-CCR7+CD45RA+. Only a few counts were recorded for this clonotype. Antigen specificity is unknown. The chain joins TRBV6-2 or TRBV6-3 to TRBJ2-7, with 7 bases fitting TRBD2. The sequenced sample consisted of naive CD8+ T cells from blood, with Jurkat cell RNA spiked in. Subset meaning: FACS-sorted CD8+CD4-CCR7+CD45RA+ naive T cells. The sequence derives from a human donor in good health. Some libraries in this study had Jurkat cell RNA spiked in. CDR3 bases: TGTGCCAGCAGTTACGAGACTAGCTATCATCTCAACTACGAGCAGTACTTC. Encoded protein: CASSYETSYHLNYEQYF.